Following are 3 T cell receptor beta chains from one sample sequenced in a study of T cells in Graves' hyperthyroidism and ophthalmopathy. TCR beta CDR3 region amplification was performed from RNA transcripts. Initially, a first-round RT-PCR of the TCR CDR3 employed the HTBI primer set. TCRdb recomputed calls from the multiplex PCR reads with MiXCR, one row per CDR3 protein. Of approximately 530,000 distinct CDR3 sequences listed, around 15% were seen once; the top ten hold 15% to 20%. The sequencing input was blood. These receptors came from a woman between 18 and 29 years old with Graves' hyperthyroidism.

This clonotype was counted ten times or more. The rearrangement uses TRBV28 and TRBJ2-7; tentatively, D is TRBD2 (7 bases). Per the germline V gene, CDR1 is MDHEN and CDR2 is SYDVKM. The length of the CDR3 is 15 residues. Trimming shortened V by 3 bases and J by 0 bases, and 12 bases separated the two germline ends. Here the CDR3 reads CASSFTGRASYEQYF. CDR3 coding DNA: TGTGCCAGCAGTTTTACAGGGAGGGCCTCCTACGAGCAGTACTTC.

This clonotype was recorded a few times. At one end the junction does not follow the germline gene, possibly because of a read error. The chain uses TRBV6-2 or TRBV6-3 and TRBJ2-4; D is uncertain. This CDR3 is 12 amino acids long. Per germline, CDR1 MNHEY and CDR2 SVGEGT. The CDR3 is CASNTAQNIQYF. The CDR3 DNA follows: TGTGCCAGCAACACAGCCCAAAACATTCAGTACTTC.

The chain carries TRBV29-1 and TRBJ2-7, with TRBD2 matching 11 bases. The germline gives CDR1 SQVTM, CDR2 ANQGSEA. This CDR3 has 15 residues. Trimming took 4 bases from V and 4 from J; bases not matched to a gene: 9. The CDR3 DNA is TGCAGCGTTGTTTCCCGCTCTAGCGGGAGGTACGAGCAGTACTTC. It is translated as CSVVSRSSGRYEQYF.